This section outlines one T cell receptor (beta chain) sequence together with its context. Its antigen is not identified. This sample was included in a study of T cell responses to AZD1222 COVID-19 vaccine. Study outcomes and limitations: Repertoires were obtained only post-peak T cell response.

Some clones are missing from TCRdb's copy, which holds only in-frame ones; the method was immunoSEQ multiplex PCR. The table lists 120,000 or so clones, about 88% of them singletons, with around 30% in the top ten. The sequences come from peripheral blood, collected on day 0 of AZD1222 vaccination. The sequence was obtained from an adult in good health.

The CDR3 spells CSVGETGVQPQHF. The CDR3 DNA follows: TGCAGCGTTGGGGAGACAGGGGTCCAGCCCCAGCATTTT. V gene TRBV29-1 combines with J gene TRBJ1-5; TRBD1 matches at 8 bases. With V trimmed by 4 bases and J by 7 bases, 6 bases remained unmatched. The CDR3 contains 13 residues. Germline values: CDR1 SQVTM, CDR2 ANQGSEA.